This T cell receptor beta chain was observed in a study of neurological immune-mediated disorders. TCRdb re-analysed the 5' RACE reads in MiXCR, keeping a single row per CDR3 protein. The sample records approximately 30,000 distinct CDR3 sequences, less than 5% being singletons. The CDR3 is made up of 15 amino acids. The germline gives CDR1 LNHNV, CDR2 YYDKDF (reference sequence). Trimming removed 8 bases at V and 9 bases at J, with 25 bases between. The sorted libraries were made from about 910,000 CD4+ or CD8+ T cells. This clonotype was picked up many times. Its target is unknown. Study-wide results and caveats: No sharing of CDR3 amino acid sequences was observed among expanded clones across subjects, suggesting private repertoires in all groups.

This clonotype was sampled from a woman aged 40 to 50 in good health. Material: CD4+ T cells from blood. The V gene is TRBV15, the J gene TRBJ2-5; D gene uncertain. The DNA of the CDR3 is TGTGCCACCGCACTCGCCGGAGACCACAATAGACCCCAGTACTTC. This codes for CATALAGDHNRPQYF.